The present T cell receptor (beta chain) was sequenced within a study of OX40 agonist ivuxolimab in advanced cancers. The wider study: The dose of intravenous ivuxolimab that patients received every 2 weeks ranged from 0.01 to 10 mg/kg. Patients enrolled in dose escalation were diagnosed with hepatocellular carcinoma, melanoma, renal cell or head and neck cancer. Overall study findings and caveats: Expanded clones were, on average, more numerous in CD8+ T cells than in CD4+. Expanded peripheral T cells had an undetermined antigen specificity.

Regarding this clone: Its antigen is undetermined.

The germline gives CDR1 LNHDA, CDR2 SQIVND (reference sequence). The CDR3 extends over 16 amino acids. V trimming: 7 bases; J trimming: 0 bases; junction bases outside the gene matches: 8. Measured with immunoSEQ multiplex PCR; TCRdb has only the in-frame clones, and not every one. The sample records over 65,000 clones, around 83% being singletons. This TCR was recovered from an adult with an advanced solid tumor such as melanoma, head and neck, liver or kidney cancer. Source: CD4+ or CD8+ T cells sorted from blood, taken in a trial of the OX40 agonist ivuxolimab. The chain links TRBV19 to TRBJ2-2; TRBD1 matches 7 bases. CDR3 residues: CASNRGGGANTGELFF. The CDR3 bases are TGTGCCAGTAACAGAGGGGGCGGCGCGAACACCGGGGAGCTGTTTTTT.